These T cell receptor beta chains were read from a single sample in a study of blood T cell repertoires in COVID-19. Some clones are missing from TCRdb's copy, which holds only in-frame ones; the method was immunoSEQ multiplex PCR. The top ten clones hold roughly 1.2% of a sample with some 58,000 clones, approximately 86% of them seen once. The sample comprised peripheral blood. These receptors all come from a man aged 40-50 years with acute or convalescent COVID-19. The CDR3 runs from the conserved cysteine through the conserved F or W. Each record gives: clone size, D gene, V gene, CDR3 length, J gene, CDR3 protein, CDR3 DNA. D genes are given only for firm matches. Not every row has a clone size; where given, it reads once, few, many or a size class.

-	-	TRBV11-3	16	TRBJ2-1	CASSLRSASVYNEQFF	TGTGCCAGCAGCTTAAGGTCCGCTAGCGTTTACAATGAGCAGTTCTTC
-	TRBD1	TRBV7-3	15	TRBJ2-5	CASSLNAGQGETQYF	TGTGCCAGCAGCTTAAACGCGGGACAGGGAGAGACCCAGTACTTC
few	-	TRBV10-3	13	TRBJ1-6	CAISVGGNSPLHF	TGTGCCATCAGTGTGGGAGGGAATTCACCCCTCCACTTT
-	TRBD1	TRBV9	14	TRBJ1-2	CASSPGQGGYGYTF	TGTGCCAGCAGCCCGGGACAGGGGGGGTATGGCTACACCTTC
-	-	TRBV5-4	11	TRBJ1-2	CASSLEGPLTF	TGTGCCAGCAGCTTGGAGGGGCCGCTCACCTTC
-	-	TRBV11-2	15	TRBJ2-7	CASSLVAGAAYEQYF	TGTGCCAGCAGCTTAGTGGCAGGGGCCGCCTACGAGCAGTACTTC
-	TRBD1	TRBV10-3	13	TRBJ1-2	CAISNPTDRVGTF	TGTGCCATCAGTAACCCGACGGACAGGGTCGGCACCTTC
-	-	TRBV3-1/TRBV3-2	15	TRBJ2-1	CASSQDGGAYNEQFF	TGTGCCAGCAGCCAAGACGGCGGCGCCTACAATGAGCAGTTCTTC
-	-	TRBV18	15	TRBJ1-1	CASSPQSGMNTEAFF	TGTGCCAGCTCACCACAGTCAGGGATGAACACTGAAGCTTTCTTT
-	TRBD1	TRBV2	16	TRBJ2-1	CASSERTGVVSNEQFF	TGTGCCAGCAGTGAACGGACAGGGGTTGTTTCGAATGAGCAGTTCTTC
-	TRBD2	TRBV6-5	13	TRBJ2-7	CAAQAGEAYEQYF	TGTGCCGCCCAGGCGGGGGAGGCTTACGAGCAGTACTTC
-	TRBD2	TRBV5-8	14	TRBJ2-5	CASSPGLAGGIQYF	TGTGCCAGCAGCCCGGGACTAGCAGGGGGGATCCAGTACTTC
-	-	TRBV5-8	14	TRBJ1-6	CASSLLEWGAHLHF	TGTGCCAGCAGCTTGTTAGAATGGGGAGCTCACCTCCACTTT
-	TRBD1	TRBV10-3	14	TRBJ2-7	CAISDTGGNYEQYF	TGTGCCATCAGCGATACAGGGGGCAATTACGAGCAGTACTTC
-	-	TRBV7-3	13	TRBJ1-2	CASSPGTNYGYTF	TGTGCCAGCAGCCCAGGGACTAACTATGGCTACACCTTC
-	-	TRBV7-2	14	TRBJ1-1	CASSSSPQRTEAFF	TGTGCCAGCAGCTCCTCCCCTCAACGGACTGAAGCTTTCTTT
-	-	TRBV7-8	15	TRBJ1-3	CASSAWGGSGNTIYF	TGTGCCAGCAGCGCGTGGGGGGGGTCTGGAAACACCATATATTTT
-	-	TRBV6-5	15	TRBJ1-1	CASSPSGNMNTEAFF	TGTGCCAGCAGTCCATCAGGGAACATGAACACTGAAGCTTTCTTT
-	TRBD2	TRBV30	13	TRBJ2-1	CACTRGGFHEQFF	TGTGCCTGTACCCGGGGGGGATTTCATGAGCAGTTCTTC
-	TRBD2	TRBV27	16	TRBJ2-3	CASSLSWGGGADTQYF	TGTGCCAGCAGTTTATCTTGGGGGGGAGGGGCAGATACGCAGTATTTT
-	TRBD1	TRBV5-6	17	TRBJ1-1	CASSLVAGGASYTEAFF	TGTGCCAGCAGCTTGGTGGCAGGGGGCGCATCTTACACTGAAGCTTTCTTT
-	-	TRBV5-4	15	TRBJ2-1	CASSLDGHSYNEQFF	TGTGCCAGCAGCTTGGACGGACACTCCTACAATGAGCAGTTCTTC
once	-	TRBV5-6	14	TRBJ1-5	CASSSQGSNQPQHF	TGTGCCAGCAGCTCGCAGGGAAGCAATCAGCCCCAGCATTTT
-	TRBD2	TRBV10-2	13	TRBJ2-3	CASRLAGGDTQYF	TGCGCCAGCAGACTAGCGGGGGGAGATACGCAGTATTTT
-	TRBD1	TRBV7-3	15	TRBJ1-1	CASSRSGGWNTEAFF	TGTGCCAGCAGCAGATCAGGGGGCTGGAACACTGAAGCTTTCTTT
-	-	TRBV3-1/TRBV3-2	14	TRBJ1-1	CASTPGRAGTEAFF	TGTGCCAGCACCCCAGGGAGGGCGGGCACTGAAGCTTTCTTT
-	TRBD1	TRBV25-1	15	TRBJ2-5	CASSVSGTGGETQYF	TGTGCCAGCAGTGTTTCCGGGACAGGGGGAGAGACCCAGTACTTC
-	TRBD1	TRBV10-2	13	TRBJ2-7	CASSTGGTYEQYF	TGCGCCAGCTCGACAGGGGGTACGTACGAGCAGTACTTC
-	-	TRBV11-3	13	TRBJ1-2	CASSLEDHYGYTF	TGTGCCAGCAGCTTGGAGGACCACTATGGCTACACCTTC
-	-	TRBV5-6	16	TRBJ2-5	CASRRDIGRYQETQYF	TGTGCCAGCAGACGGGACATCGGGCGGTACCAAGAGACCCAGTACTTC
-	-	TRBV19	15	TRBJ1-1	CASSTSAYPNTEAFF	TGTGCCAGTAGCACAAGCGCATACCCAAACACTGAAGCTTTCTTT
-	TRBD2	TRBV19	15	TRBJ2-1	CASSIVGGMNNEQFF	TGTGCCAGTAGTATCGTGGGGGGGATGAACAATGAGCAGTTCTTC
-	TRBD1	TRBV7-6	17	TRBJ2-3	CASSHRGQDRYTDTQYF	TGTGCCAGCAGCCACAGGGGGCAGGATCGGTACACAGATACGCAGTATTTT
-	-	TRBV5-1	15	TRBJ1-5	CASSLGGQSNQPQHF	TGCGCCAGCAGCTTGGGCGGACAGAGCAATCAGCCCCAGCATTTT
-	TRBD1	TRBV5-1	15	TRBJ2-2	CASSLTGGETGELFF	TGCGCCAGCAGCTTGACAGGGGGCGAAACCGGGGAGCTGTTTTTT